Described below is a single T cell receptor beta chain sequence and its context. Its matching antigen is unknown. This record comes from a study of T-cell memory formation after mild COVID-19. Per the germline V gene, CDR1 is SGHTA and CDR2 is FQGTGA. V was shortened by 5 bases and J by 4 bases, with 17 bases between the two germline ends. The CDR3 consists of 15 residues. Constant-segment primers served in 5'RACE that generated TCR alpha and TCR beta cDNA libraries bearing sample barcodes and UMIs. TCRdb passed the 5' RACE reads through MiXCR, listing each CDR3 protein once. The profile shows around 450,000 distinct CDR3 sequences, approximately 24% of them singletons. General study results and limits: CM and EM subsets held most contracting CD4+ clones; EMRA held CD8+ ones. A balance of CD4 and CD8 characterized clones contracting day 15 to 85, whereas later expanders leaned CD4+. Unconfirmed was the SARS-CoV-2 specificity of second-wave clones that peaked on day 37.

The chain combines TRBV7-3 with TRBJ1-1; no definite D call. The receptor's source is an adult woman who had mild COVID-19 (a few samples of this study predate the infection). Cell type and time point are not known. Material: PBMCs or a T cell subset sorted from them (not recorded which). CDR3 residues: CASSQPPGMGTEAFF. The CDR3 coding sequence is TGTGCCAGCAGCCAACCCCCCGGCATGGGCACTGAAGCTTTCTTT.